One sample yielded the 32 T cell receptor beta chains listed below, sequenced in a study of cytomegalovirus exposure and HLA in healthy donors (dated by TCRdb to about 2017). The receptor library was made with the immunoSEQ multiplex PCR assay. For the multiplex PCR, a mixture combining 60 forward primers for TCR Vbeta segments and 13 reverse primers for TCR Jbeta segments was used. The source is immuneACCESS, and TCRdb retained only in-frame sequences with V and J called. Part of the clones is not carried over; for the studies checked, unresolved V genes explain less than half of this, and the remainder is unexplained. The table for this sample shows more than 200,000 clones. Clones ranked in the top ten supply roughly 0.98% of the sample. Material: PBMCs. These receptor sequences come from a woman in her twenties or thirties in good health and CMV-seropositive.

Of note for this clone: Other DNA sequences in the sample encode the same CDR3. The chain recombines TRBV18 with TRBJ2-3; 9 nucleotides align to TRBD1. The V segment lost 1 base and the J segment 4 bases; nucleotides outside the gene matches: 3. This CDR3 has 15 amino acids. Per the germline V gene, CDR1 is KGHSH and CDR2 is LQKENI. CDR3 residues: CASSPRTGDPDTQYF. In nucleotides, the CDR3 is TGTGCCAGCTCACCACGGACAGGGGACCCAGATACGCAGTATTTT. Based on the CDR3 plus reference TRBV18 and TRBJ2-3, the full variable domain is NAGVMQNPRHLVRRRGQEARLRCSPMKGHSHVYWYRQLPEEGLKFMVYLQKENIIDESGMPKERFSAEFPKEGPSILRIQQVVRGDSAAYFCASSPRTGDPDTQYFGPGTRLTVL.

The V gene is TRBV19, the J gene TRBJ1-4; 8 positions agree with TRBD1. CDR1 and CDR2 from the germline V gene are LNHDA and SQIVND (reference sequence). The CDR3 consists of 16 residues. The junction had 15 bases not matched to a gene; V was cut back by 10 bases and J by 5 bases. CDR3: CATSIKAGTGNEKLFF. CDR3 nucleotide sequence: TGTGCCACCAGTATTAAGGCCGGGACAGGCAATGAAAAACTGTTTTTT. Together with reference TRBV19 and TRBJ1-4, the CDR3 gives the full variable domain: DGGITQSPKYLFRKEGQNVTLSCEQNLNHDAMYWYRQDPGQGLRLIYYSQIVNDFQKGDIAEGYSVSREKKESFPLTVTSAQKNPTAFYLCATSIKAGTGNEKLFFGSGTQLSVL.

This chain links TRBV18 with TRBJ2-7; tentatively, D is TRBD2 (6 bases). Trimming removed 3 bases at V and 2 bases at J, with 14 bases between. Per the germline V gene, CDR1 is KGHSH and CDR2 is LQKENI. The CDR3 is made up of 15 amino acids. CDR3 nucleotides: TGTGCCAGCTCACCGGGACTCGCTAACACCTACGAGCAGTACTTC. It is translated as CASSPGLANTYEQYF.

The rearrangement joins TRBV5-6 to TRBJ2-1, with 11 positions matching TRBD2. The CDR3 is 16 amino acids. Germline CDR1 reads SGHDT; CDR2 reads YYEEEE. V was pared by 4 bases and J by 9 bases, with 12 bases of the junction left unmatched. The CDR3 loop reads CASSPKQGLAGGEQFF. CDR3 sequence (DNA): TGTGCCAGCAGCCCGAAGCAGGGCCTAGCGGGAGGTGAGCAGTTCTTC.

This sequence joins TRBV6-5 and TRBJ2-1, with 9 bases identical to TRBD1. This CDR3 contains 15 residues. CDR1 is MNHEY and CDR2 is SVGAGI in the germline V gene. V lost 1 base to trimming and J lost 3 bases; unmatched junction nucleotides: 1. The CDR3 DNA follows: TGTGCCAGCAGTTACTGGACAGGGGTCTACAATGAGCAGTTCTTC. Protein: CASSYWTGVYNEQFF.

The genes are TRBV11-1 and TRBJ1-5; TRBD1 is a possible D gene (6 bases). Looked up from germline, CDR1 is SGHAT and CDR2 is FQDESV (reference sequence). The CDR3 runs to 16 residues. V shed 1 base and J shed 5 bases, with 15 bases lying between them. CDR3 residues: CASSLGAGAADQPQHF. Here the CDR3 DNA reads TGTGCCAGCAGCTTAGGGGCAGGGGCTGCTGATCAGCCCCAGCATTTT.

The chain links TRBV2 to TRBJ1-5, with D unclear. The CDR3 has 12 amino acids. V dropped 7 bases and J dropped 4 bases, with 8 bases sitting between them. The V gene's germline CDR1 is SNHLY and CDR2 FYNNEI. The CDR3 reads CASMGENQPQHF. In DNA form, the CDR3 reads TGTGCCAGCATGGGAGAAAATCAGCCCCAGCATTTT.

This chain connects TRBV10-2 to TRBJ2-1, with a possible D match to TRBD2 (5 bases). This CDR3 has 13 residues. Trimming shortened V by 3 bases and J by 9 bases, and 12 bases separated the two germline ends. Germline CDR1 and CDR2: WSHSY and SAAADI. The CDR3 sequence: CASSDRGLGEQFF. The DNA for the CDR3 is TGCGCCAGCAGTGATCGCGGGTTGGGTGAGCAGTTCTTC.

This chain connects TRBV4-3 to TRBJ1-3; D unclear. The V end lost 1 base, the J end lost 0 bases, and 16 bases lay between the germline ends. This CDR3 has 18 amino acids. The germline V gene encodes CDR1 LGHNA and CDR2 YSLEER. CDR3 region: CASSQAGGGSSSGNTIYF. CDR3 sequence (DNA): TGCGCCAGCAGCCAAGCCGGCGGCGGGTCAAGCTCTGGAAACACCATATATTTT.

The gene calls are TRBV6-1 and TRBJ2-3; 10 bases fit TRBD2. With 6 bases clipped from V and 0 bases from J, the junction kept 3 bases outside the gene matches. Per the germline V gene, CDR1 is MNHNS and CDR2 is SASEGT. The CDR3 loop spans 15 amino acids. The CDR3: CASRRAGGSTDTQYF. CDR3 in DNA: TGTGCCAGCAGGCGAGCGGGAGGGAGCACAGATACGCAGTATTTT.

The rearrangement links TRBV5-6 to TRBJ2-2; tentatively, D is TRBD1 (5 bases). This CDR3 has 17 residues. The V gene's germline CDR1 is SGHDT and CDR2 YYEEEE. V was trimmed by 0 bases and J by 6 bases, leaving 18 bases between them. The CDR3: CASSLGAGLFVAGELFF. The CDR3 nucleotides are TGTGCCAGCAGCTTGGGGGCAGGGCTGTTTGTGGCCGGGGAGCTGTTTTTT.

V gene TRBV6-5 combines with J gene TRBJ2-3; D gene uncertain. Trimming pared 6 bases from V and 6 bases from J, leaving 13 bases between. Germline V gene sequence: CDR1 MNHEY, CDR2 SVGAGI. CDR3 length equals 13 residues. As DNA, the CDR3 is TGTGCCAGCAGAAACGTAGTATTGGATACGCAGTATTTT. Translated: CASRNVVLDTQYF.

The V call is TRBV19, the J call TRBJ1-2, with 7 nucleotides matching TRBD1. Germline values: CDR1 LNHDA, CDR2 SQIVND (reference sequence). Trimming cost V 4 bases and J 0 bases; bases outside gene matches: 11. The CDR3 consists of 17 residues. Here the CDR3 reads CASSSQATGATNYGYTF. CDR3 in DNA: TGTGCCAGTAGTAGCCAAGCCACAGGGGCCACTAACTATGGCTACACCTTC.

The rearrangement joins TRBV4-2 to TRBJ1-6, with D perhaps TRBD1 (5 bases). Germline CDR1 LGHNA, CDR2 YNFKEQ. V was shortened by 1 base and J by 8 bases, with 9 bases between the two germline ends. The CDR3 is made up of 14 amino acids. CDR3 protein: CASSQAGLDSPLHF. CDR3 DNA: TGTGCCAGCAGCCAAGCAGGGCTGGATTCACCCCTCCACTTT.

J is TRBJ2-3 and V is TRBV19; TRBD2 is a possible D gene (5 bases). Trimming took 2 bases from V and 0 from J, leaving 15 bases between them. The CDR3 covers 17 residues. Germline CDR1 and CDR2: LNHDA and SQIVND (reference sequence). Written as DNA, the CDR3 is TGTGCCAGTAGTATATTTGGCGGCGGGCTCAGCACAGATACGCAGTATTTT. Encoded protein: CASSIFGGGLSTDTQYF.

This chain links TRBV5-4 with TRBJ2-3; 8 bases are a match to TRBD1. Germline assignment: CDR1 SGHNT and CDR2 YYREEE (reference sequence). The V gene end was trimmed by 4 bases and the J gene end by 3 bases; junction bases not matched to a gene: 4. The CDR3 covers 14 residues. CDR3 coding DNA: TGTGCCAGCAGCCGGGGACAGGAAACAGATACGCAGTATTTT. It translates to CASSRGQETDTQYF.

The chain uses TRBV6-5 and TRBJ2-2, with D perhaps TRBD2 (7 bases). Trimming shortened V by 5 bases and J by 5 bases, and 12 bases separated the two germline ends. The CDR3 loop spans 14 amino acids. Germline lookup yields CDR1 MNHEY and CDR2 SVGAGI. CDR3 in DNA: TGTGCCAGCAGTCCCGCGGGGGCGACCGGGGAGCTGTTTTTT. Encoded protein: CASSPAGATGELFF.

The CDR3 loop reads CASSPGRSSNQPQHF. The CDR3 bases are TGTGCCAGCAGCCCAGGGCGGTCAAGCAATCAGCCCCAGCATTTT. The rearrangement uses TRBV7-2 and TRBJ1-5, with a tentative D call TRBD1 (5 bases). The CDR3 covers 15 residues. V dropped 5 bases and J dropped 1 base, with 12 bases sitting between them. Germline V gene data show CDR1 as SGHTA and CDR2 as FQGNSA.

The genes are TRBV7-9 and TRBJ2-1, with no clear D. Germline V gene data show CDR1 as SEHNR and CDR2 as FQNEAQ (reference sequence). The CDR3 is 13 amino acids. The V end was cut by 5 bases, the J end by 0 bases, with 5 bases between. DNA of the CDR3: TGTGCCAGCAGCATGAGCTCCTACAATGAGCAGTTCTTC. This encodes CASSMSSYNEQFF.

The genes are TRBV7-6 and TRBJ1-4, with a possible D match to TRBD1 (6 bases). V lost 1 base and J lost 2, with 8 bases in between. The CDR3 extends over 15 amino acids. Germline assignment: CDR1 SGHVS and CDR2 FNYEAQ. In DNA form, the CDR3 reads TGTGCCAGCAGCTTAGGGGGGCCTACTAATGAAAAACTGTTTTTT. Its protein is CASSLGGPTNEKLFF. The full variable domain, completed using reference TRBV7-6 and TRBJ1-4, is GAGVSQSPRYKVTKRGQDVALRCDPISGHVSLYWYRQALGQGPEFLTYFNYEAQQDKSGLPNDRFSAERPEGSISTLTIQRTEQRDSAMYRCASSLGGPTNEKLFFGSGTQLSVL.

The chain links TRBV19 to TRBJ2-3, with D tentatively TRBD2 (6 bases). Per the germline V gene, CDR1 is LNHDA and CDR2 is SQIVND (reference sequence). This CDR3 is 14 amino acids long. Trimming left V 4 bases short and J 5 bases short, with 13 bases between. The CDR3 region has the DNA TGTGCCAGTAGTAGTCCCCCCGGGGGAGATACGCAGTATTTT. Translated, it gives CASSSPPGGDTQYF.

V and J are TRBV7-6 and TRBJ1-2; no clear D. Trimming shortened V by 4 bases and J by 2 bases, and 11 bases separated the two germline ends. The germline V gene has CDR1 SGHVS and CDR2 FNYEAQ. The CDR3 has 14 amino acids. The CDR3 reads CASSSGVSNYGYTF. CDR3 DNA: TGTGCCAGCAGCTCCGGGGTTTCCAACTATGGCTACACCTTC.

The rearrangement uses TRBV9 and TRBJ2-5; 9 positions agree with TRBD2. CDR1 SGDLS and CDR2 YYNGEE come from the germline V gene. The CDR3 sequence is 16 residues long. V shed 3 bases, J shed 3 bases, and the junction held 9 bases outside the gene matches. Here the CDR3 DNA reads TGTGCCAGCAGCGACCGAGGGCTAGCGGGAAAAGAGACCCAGTACTTC. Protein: CASSDRGLAGKETQYF.

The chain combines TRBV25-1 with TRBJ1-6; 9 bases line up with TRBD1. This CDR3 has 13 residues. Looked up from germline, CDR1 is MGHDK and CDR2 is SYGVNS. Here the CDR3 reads CATGDRANSPLHF. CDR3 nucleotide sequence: TGTGCGACTGGGGACAGGGCTAATTCACCCCTCCACTTT.

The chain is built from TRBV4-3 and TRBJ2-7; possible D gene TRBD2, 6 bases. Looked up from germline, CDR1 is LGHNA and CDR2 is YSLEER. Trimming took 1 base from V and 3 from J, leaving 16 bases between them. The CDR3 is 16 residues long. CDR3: CASSQVMGGWGYEQYF. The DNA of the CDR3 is TGCGCCAGCAGCCAAGTGATGGGGGGATGGGGCTACGAGCAGTACTTC.

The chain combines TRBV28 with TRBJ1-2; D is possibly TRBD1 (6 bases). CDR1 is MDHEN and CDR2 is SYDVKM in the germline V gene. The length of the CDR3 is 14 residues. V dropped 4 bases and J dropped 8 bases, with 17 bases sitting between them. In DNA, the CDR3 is TGTGCCAGCAGTTGGAGCCTGGGGGCGGAAGGCTACACCTTC. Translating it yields CASSWSLGAEGYTF.

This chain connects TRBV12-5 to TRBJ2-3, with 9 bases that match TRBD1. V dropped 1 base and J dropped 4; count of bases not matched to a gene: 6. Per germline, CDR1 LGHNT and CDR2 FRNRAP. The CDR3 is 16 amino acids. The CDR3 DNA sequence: TGTGCTAGTGGTTTGGCCCTGACAGGGGGGGCAGATACGCAGTATTTT. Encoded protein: CASGLALTGGADTQYF.

CDR3 protein: CASSLGLYEQYF. CDR3 nucleotides: TGCGCCAGCAGCTTGGGGCTGTACGAGCAGTACTTC. The chain couples TRBV5-1 to TRBJ2-7; D is undetermined. The germline CDR1 and CDR2 sequences are SGHRS and YFSETQ. This CDR3 region has 12 residues. Trimming took off 0 bases at V and 4 bases at J, with 5 bases between the two ends.

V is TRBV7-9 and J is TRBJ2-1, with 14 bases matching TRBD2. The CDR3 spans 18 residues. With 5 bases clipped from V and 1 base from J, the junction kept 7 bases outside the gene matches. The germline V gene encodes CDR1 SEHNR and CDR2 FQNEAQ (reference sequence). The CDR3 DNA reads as TGTGCCAGCAGCGGACCGACTAGCGGGAGGGCGTCCTACAATGAGCAGTTCTTC. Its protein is CASSGPTSGRASYNEQFF.

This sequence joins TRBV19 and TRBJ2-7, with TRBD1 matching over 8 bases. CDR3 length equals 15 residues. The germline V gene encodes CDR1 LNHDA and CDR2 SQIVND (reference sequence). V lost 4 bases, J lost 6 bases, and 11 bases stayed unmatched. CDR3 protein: CASSRSTGTGGEQYF. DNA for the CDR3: TGTGCCAGTAGTAGGTCAACCGGGACAGGTGGCGAGCAGTACTTC.

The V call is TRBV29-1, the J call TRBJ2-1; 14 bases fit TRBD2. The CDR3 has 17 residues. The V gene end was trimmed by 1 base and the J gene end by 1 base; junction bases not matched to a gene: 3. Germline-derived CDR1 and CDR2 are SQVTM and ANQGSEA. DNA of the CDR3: TGCAGCGTTGAAGGACTAGCGGGAGGGCCATCCTACAATGAGCAGTTCTTC. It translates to CSVEGLAGGPSYNEQFF.

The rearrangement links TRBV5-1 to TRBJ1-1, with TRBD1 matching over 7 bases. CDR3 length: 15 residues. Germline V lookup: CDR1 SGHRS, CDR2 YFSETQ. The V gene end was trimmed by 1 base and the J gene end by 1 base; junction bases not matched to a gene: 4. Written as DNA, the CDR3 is TGCGCCAGCAGCTTGACAGGGGAGCCGAACACTGAAGCTTTCTTT. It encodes CASSLTGEPNTEAFF.